This T cell receptor beta chain was recorded in a study of CD8 T cells in Susac syndrome. Reverse transcription of about 0.45 to 1 ug RNA was carried out with random hexamers. With immunoSEQ multiplex PCR, TCR beta CDR3 was amplified across 54 Vbeta and 13 Jbeta. TCRdb recomputed calls from the immunoSEQ multiplex PCR reads with MiXCR, one row per CDR3 protein. The data show around 180,000 distinct CDR3 sequences, 90% to 97% seen once. Peripheral blood CD8+ and CD4+ T cells were profiled by TCR beta sequencing. FACS enriched CD8+ TEMRA cells, while bulk CD8+ and CD4+ were negatively isolated. The source is a human donor with multiple sclerosis. The specimen was CD4+ T cells from PBMCs.

The CDR3 protein is CASSGLGQGSHYGYTF. CDR3 coding DNA: TGTGCCAGCAGTGGATTAGGACAGGGATCACACTATGGCTACACCTTC. The chain carries TRBV25-1 and TRBJ1-2; TRBD1 aligns across 8 bases. The CDR3 runs to 16 residues. Trimming took 4 bases from V and 3 from J; bases not matched to a gene: 10. CDR1 is MGHDK, CDR2 SYGVNS, per germline.